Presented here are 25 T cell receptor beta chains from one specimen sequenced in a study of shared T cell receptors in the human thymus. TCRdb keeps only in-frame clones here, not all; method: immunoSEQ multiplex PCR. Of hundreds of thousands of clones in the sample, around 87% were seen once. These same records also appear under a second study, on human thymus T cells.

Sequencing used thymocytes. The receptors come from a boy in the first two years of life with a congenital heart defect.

CDR3 sequence (DNA): TGCGCCAGCAGCGGCTCCATTTACAGGGTCGGTGGCTACACCTTC. Protein product: CASSGSIYRVGGYTF. The chain carries TRBV5-1 and TRBJ1-2, with D possibly matching TRBD1 (6 bases). Germline V lookup: CDR1 SGHRS, CDR2 YFSETQ. V was shortened by 4 bases and J by 7 bases, with 20 bases between the two germline ends. The CDR3 runs 15 residues.

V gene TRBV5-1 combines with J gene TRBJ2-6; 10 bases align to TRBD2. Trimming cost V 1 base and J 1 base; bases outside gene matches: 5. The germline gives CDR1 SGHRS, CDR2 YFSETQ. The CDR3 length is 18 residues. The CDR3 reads CASSLPVLAGSGANVLTF. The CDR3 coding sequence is TGCGCCAGCAGCTTGCCCGTACTAGCGGGGTCTGGGGCCAACGTCCTGACTTTC.

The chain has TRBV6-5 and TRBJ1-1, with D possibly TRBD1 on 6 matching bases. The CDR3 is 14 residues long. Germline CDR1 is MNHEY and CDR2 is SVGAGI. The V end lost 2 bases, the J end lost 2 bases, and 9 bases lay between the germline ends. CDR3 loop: CASSYRRGNTEAFF. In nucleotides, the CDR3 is TGTGCCAGCAGTTACCGCAGGGGCAACACTGAAGCTTTCTTT.

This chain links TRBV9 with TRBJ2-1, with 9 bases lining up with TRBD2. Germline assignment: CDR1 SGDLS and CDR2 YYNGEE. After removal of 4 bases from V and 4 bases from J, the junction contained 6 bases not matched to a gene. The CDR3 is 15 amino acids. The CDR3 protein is CASSSLAGLYNEQFF. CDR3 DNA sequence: TGTGCCAGCAGCTCCCTAGCGGGGCTTTACAATGAGCAGTTCTTC.

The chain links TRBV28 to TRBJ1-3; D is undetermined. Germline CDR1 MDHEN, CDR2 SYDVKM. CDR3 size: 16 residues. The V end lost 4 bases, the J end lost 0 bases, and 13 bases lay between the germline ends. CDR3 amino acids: CASSSPQSSSGNTIYF. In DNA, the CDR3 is TGTGCCAGCAGTTCCCCCCAGTCAAGCTCTGGAAACACCATATATTTT.

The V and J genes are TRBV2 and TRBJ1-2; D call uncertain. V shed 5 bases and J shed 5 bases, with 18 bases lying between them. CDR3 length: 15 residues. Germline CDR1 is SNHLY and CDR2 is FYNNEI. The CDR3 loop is CASSKVSAAGYGYTF. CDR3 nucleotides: TGTGCCAGCAGTAAAGTCTCAGCCGCCGGGTATGGCTACACCTTC.

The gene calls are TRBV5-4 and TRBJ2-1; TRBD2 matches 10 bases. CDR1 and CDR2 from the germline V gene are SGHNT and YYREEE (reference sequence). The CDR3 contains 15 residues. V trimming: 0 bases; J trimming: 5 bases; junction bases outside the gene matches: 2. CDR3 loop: CASSLVGLADNEQFF. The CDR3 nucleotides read TGTGCCAGCAGCTTGGTTGGACTAGCGGACAATGAGCAGTTCTTC.

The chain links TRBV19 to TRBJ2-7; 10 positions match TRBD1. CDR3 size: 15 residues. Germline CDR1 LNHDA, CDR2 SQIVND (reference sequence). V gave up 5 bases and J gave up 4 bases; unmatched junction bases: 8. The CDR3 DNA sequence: TGTGCCAGTAGTCAGGGACAGGGGTTTTTGTACGAGCAGTACTTC. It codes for CASSQGQGFLYEQYF.

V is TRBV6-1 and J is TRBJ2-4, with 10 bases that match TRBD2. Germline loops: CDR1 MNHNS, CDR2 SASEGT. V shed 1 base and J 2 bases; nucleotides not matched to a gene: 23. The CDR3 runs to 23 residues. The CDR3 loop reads CASSEVGCLAGVVLIGPKNIQYF. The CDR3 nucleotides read TGTGCCAGCAGTGAAGTGGGGTGTCTAGCGGGAGTTGTTTTGATTGGGCCCAAAAACATTCAGTACTTC.

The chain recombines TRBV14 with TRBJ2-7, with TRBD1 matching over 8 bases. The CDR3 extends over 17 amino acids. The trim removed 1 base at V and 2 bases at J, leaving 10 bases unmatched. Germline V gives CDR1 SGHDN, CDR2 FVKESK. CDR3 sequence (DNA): TGTGCCAGCAGCCAAGGTTCTCAGACAGGGGCGACCTACGAGCAGTACTTC. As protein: CASSQGSQTGATYEQYF.

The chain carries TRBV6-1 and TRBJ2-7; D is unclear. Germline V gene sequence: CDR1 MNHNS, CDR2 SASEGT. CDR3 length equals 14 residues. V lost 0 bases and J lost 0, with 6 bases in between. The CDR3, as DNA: TGTGCCAGCAGTGAAGCGGCAAGCTCCTACGAGCAGTACTTC. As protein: CASSEAASSYEQYF.

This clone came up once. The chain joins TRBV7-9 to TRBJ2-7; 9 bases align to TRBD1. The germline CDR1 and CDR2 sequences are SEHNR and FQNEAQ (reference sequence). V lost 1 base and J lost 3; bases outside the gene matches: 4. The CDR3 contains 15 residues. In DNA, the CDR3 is TGTGCCAGCAGCTTAGGGACAGGGGTTCGCTACGAGCAGTACTTC. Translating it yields CASSLGTGVRYEQYF.

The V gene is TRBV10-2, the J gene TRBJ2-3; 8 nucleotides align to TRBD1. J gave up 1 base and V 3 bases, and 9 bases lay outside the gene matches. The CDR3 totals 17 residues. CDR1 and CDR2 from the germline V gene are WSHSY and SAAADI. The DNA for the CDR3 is TGCGCCAGCAGTGATTCATTGGACAGGGAGGGCACAGATACGCAGTATTTT. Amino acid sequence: CASSDSLDREGTDTQYF.

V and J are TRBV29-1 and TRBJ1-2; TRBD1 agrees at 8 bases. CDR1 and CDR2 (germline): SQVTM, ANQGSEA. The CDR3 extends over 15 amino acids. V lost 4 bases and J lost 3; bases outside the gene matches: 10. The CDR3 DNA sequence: TGCAGCGTTGGATTCAGGGGGCGCTTCGACTATGGCTACACCTTC. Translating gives CSVGFRGRFDYGYTF.

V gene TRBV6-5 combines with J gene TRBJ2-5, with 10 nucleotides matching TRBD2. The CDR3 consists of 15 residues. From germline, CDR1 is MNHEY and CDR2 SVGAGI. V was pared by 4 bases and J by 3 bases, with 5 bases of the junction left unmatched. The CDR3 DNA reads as TGTGCCAGCAGTTTCGGCGGGACTAGCGAAGAGACCCAGTACTTC. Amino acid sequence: CASSFGGTSEETQYF.

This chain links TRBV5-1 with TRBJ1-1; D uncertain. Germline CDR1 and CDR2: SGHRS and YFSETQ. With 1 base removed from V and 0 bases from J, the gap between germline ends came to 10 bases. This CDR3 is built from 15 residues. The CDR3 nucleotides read TGCGCCAGCAGCTTGTCGCGGAGCATGAACACTGAAGCTTTCTTT. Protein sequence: CASSLSRSMNTEAFF.

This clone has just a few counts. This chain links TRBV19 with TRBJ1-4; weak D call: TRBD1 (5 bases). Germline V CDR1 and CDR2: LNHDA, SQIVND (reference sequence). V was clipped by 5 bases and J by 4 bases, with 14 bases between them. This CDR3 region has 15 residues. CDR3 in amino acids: CASSHPGGLNEKLFF. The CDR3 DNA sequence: TGTGCCAGTAGTCACCCGGGGGGTCTTAATGAAAAACTGTTTTTT.

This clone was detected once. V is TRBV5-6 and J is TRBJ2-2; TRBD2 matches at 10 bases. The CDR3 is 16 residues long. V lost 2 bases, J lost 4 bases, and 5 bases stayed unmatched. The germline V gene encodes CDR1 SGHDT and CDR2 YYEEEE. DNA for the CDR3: TGTGCCAGCAGCTTCCAGCGGGAGGGACGCACCGGGGAGCTGTTTTTT. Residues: CASSFQREGRTGELFF.

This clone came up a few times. The CDR3: CASKFRQGNNSPLHF. CDR3 coding DNA: TGCGCCAGCAAATTCAGACAGGGCAATAATTCACCCCTCCACTTT. This rearrangement joins TRBV4-3 to TRBJ1-6, with 7 bases identical to TRBD1. The CDR3 consists of 15 residues. Per the germline V gene, CDR1 is LGHNA and CDR2 is YSLEER. V lost 7 bases, J lost 5 bases, and 8 bases stayed unmatched.

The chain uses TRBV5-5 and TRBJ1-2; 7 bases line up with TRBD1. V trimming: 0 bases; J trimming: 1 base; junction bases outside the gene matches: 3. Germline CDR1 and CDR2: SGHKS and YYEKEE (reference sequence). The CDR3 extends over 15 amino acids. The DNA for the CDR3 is TGTGCCAGCAGCTTGGGACAGGGCGTTAACTATGGCTACACCTTC. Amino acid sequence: CASSLGQGVNYGYTF.

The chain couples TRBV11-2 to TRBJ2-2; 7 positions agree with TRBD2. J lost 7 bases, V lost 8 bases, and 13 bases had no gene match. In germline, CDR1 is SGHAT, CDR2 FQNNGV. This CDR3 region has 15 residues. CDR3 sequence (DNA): TGTGCCAGCTGTCCCAGTGCGGGAGACGGCGGGGAGCTGTTTTTT. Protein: CASCPSAGDGGELFF.

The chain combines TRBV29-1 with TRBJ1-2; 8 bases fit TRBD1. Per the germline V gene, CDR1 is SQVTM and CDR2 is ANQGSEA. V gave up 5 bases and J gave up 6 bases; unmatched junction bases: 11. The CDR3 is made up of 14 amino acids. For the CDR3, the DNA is TGCAGCGTTCGGGACCCCAGGGGGCTCCATGGCTACACCTTC. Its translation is CSVRDPRGLHGYTF.

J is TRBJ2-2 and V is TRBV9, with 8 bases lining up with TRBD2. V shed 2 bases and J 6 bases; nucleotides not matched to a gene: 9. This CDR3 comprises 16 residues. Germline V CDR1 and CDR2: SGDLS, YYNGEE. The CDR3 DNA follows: TGTGCCAGCAGCGTCCCGGGACTAGTGCCCCCCGGGGAGCTGTTTTTT. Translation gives CASSVPGLVPPGELFF.

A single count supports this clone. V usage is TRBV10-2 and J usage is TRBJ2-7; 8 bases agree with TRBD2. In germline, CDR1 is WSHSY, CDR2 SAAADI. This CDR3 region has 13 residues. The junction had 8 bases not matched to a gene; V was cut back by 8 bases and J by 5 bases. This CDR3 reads CASWQRERNEQYF. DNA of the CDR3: TGCGCCAGCTGGCAGCGGGAGAGGAACGAGCAGTACTTC.

CDR3 sequence (DNA): TGTGCCAGCAGCTTAGTGTACAGGGAAGTAGGCTACACCTTC. Protein: CASSLVYREVGYTF. The rearrangement joins TRBV7-2 to TRBJ1-2; perhaps TRBD1 as D (6 bases). CDR3 length: 14 residues. Trimming removed 1 base at V and 8 bases at J, with 14 bases between. Germline values: CDR1 SGHTA, CDR2 FQGNSA.